This is a list of T cell receptor beta chains from one sample in a study of chemoradiotherapy in HPV16-positive cancers. Using immunoSEQ multiplex PCR, the repertoire was profiled, and TCRdb retains in-frame clones only, with some absent. The sample holds over a thousand clones, roughly 39% seen once. The sample was gathered from a patient who underwent chemoradiotherapy. Every receptor here comes from a human donor with HPV-associated anogenital cancer. CDR3s include the opening cysteine and the closing phenylalanine or tryptophan. A D gene is named only where the DNA matches it firmly. Where a row states a size, it is once, few, many or the class of an expanded clone; other rows omit it.

clone_size	v_call	d_call	j_call	cdr3_nt	cdr3_aa
few	TRBV4-1	TRBD1	TRBJ1-2	TGCGCCAGCAGCCATACAGGGGTGGGCTACACCTTC	CASSHTGVGYTF
few	TRBV30	-	TRBJ1-6	TGTGCCTGGAGTGTTGTTAGGAGCTCCTATAATTCACCCCTCCACTTT	CAWSVVRSSYNSPLHF
-	TRBV7-3	TRBD2	TRBJ2-3	TGTGCCAGCAGCAGCGGACTAGCGGAGATGACAGATACGCAGTATTTT	CASSSGLAEMTDTQYF
few	TRBV4-1	TRBD2	TRBJ2-7	TGCGCCAGCAGCCTGCGGGGGGACGAGCAGTACTTC	CASSLRGDEQYF
-	TRBV21-1	-	TRBJ2-1	TGTGCCAGCAGCAAAAACCCTAGCGGGGAATCCCTTATTTACAATGAGCAGTTCTTC	CASSKNPSGESLIYNEQFF
-	TRBV29-1	TRBD1	TRBJ2-7	TGCAGCGCCGGGGCCGACAGGGGCGAGCAGTACTTC	CSAGADRGEQYF
-	TRBV7-9	-	TRBJ2-7	TGTGCCAGCAGCTCGGACAGCAGGCAGTACTTC	CASSSDSRQYF
-	TRBV19	TRBD1	TRBJ2-5	TGTGCCAGTAGCGAAGCCGGGACAGGGGTACAAGAGACCCAGTACTTC	CASSEAGTGVQETQYF
-	TRBV2	TRBD1	TRBJ1-5	TGTGCCAGCAGTGAACAGGGACAGAACAATCAGCCCCAGCATTTT	CASSEQGQNNQPQHF
-	TRBV14	-	TRBJ2-7	TGTGCCAGCAGCCTCTATGTCAGGGGCAACGAGCAGTACTTC	CASSLYVRGNEQYF
few	TRBV7-9	TRBD1	TRBJ2-5	TGTGCCAGCAGCCAAGATGAGACAGGGCGGTATGAGCAGTACTTC	CASSQDETGRYEQYF
-	TRBV30	-	TRBJ2-2	TGTGCCTGGAGTTTAACTAGCATTACCGGGGAGCTGTTTTTT	CAWSLTSITGELFF
few	TRBV11-1	TRBD1	TRBJ1-1	TGTGCCAGCAGCGCCGGGACAGGGGTGACTGAAGCTTTCTTT	CASSAGTGVTEAFF
-	TRBV9	-	TRBJ1-3	TGTGCCAGCAGCGAGGGCCCGACGGTGAGCTCTGGAAACACCATATATTTT	CASSEGPTVSSGNTIYF
few	TRBV2	-	TRBJ1-1	TGTGCCAGCAGTGAAGGGGGGCCTCGGACTGAAGCTTTCTTT	CASSEGGPRTEAFF
few	TRBV27	-	TRBJ2-7	TGTGCCAGCAGTTTATCCCCAGGGCTGGCCGAGCAGTACTTC	CASSLSPGLAEQYF
large	TRBV6-5	-	TRBJ1-2	TGTGCCAGCGCTCGGGGCGATGGCTACACCTTC	CASARGDGYTF
-	TRBV5-6	-	TRBJ1-2	TGTGCCAGCAGCTTGCTCGGGAGAACTAACTATGGCTACACCTTC	CASSLLGRTNYGYTF
-	TRBV6-4	-	TRBJ1-6	TGTGCCAGCAGTGACAACCGGGATGGCAATTCACCCCTCCACTTT	CASSDNRDGNSPLHF
few	TRBV28	-	TRBJ2-1	TGTGCCAGCAGTCGGGGTTTATCCTACAATGAGCAGTTCTTC	CASSRGLSYNEQFF
-	TRBV2	-	TRBJ2-7	TGTGCCAGCAGTGAAGTTGATAGCGGCTCCTACGAGCAGTACTTC	CASSEVDSGSYEQYF
few	TRBV18	-	TRBJ2-7	TGTGCCAGCTCTGAGGGGTTAGAGCAGTACTTC	CASSEGLEQYF
-	TRBV30	-	TRBJ1-4	TGTGCCTGGAATGTGGAGGGGAAACTGTTTTTT	CAWNVEGKLFF
-	TRBV4-1	-	TRBJ2-2	TGCGCCAGCAGCCAAGTAGTAACAAACACCGGGGAGCTGCTTTTT	CASSQVVTNTGELLF
-	TRBV11-2	TRBD1	TRBJ1-2	TGTGCCAGCAGCTTAGTAGGACAGGGTAACTTGGGCTACACCTTC	CASSLVGQGNLGYTF
once	TRBV13	TRBD2	TRBJ2-1	TGTGCCAGCAGCACACTAGCGTACAATGAGCAGTTCTTC	CASSTLAYNEQFF
few	TRBV5-1	-	TRBJ1-1	TGCGCCAGCAGTACGGGGTTTACAGGGAAGAATGAAGCTTTCTTT	CASSTGFTGKNEAFF
few	TRBV4-2	-	TRBJ1-5	TGTGCCAGCAGCCAAGGAGGGGGGAACAGCAATCAGCCCCAGCATTTT	CASSQGGGNSNQPQHF
once	TRBV7-9	-	TRBJ1-2	TGTGCCAGCAGCTTCGGGCAGGAGTATGGCTACACCTTC	CASSFGQEYGYTF
-	TRBV19	TRBD1	TRBJ2-4	TGTGCCAGTAGTATAGCAGGGGGTGGTATTCAGTACTTC	CASSIAGGGIQYF
-	TRBV5-5	-	TRBJ2-7	TGTGCCAGCAGCCCCTCGGGGGCCGGTACCTACGAGCAGTACTTC	CASSPSGAGTYEQYF
-	TRBV29-1	-	TRBJ2-3	TGCAGCGTTGGAGGGACTTCCTCCGGGGATACGCAGTATTTT	CSVGGTSSGDTQYF
-	TRBV7-2	-	TRBJ1-2	TGTGCCAGCAGCTTACTGTCGGCTAACTATGGCTACACCTTC	CASSLLSANYGYTF
-	TRBV11-3	-	TRBJ2-3	TGTGCCAGCAGCTTAACGGGAGTCGTAGATACGCAGTATTTT	CASSLTGVVDTQYF
-	TRBV6-5	-	TRBJ1-1	TGTGCCAGCAGTTATTCAGCCGGGACTGTGAACACTGAAGCTTTCTTT	CASSYSAGTVNTEAFF
few	TRBV12-5	-	TRBJ1-2	TGTGCTAGTGGTTTGACCCATGGCTACACCTTC	CASGLTHGYTF
-	TRBV20-1	-	TRBJ1-1	TGCAGTGCTAGAAAGGGGCGCGGTGCTTTCTTT	CSARKGRGAFF
few	TRBV7-9	-	TRBJ2-7	TGTGCCAGCAGCCCAGCCGGTGGTCAGAAACTCTACGAGCAGTACTTC	CASSPAGGQKLYEQYF
-	TRBV9	-	TRBJ1-5	TGTGCCAGCAGCAAAACGTGGGGTCGTCAGCCCCAGCATTTT	CASSKTWGRQPQHF
-	TRBV28	-	TRBJ2-1	TGTGCCAGCAGCCCTGGACTCTCCACTTCCTACAATGAGCAGTTCTTC	CASSPGLSTSYNEQFF
few	TRBV30	-	TRBJ2-7	TGTGCCTGGAGTGTACTAGGGAACGAGCAGTACTTC	CAWSVLGNEQYF
few	TRBV6-6	TRBD2	TRBJ2-5	TGTGCCAGCAGGGCCACTAGCGGCCAAGAGACCCAGTACTTC	CASRATSGQETQYF
-	TRBV6-5	TRBD1	TRBJ2-7	TGTGCCAGCCAGGGACAGGGGAGTTTCTACGAGCAGTACTTC	CASQGQGSFYEQYF
-	TRBV6-5	-	TRBJ1-1	TGTGCCAGCAGTTTAAGCGTGAACACTGAAGCTTTCTTT	CASSLSVNTEAFF
few	TRBV4-1	-	TRBJ2-3	TGCGCCAGCAGTACTAATAGTCCCACAGATACGCAGTATTTT	CASSTNSPTDTQYF
-	TRBV27	TRBD1	TRBJ1-1	TGTGCCAGCAGTCCGCGATCGACAGGGAAAACTTTCTTT	CASSPRSTGKTFF
-	TRBV6-6	-	TRBJ1-5	TGTGCCAGCAGTTACTCGAGCGGGTGGCAGCCCCAGCATTTT	CASSYSSGWQPQHF
-	TRBV12-5	-	TRBJ1-5	TGTGCTAGTGGTCCCCTGAGTCAGCCCCAGCATTTT	CASGPLSQPQHF
-	TRBV11-3	TRBD1	TRBJ2-2	TGTGCCAGCAGCCCAGACAGGGCGAACACCGGGGAGCTGTTTTTT	CASSPDRANTGELFF
-	TRBV30	-	TRBJ1-5	TGTGCCTGGGGTGGCTGGGACGGCGAGAGGAATCAGCCCCAGCATTTT	CAWGGWDGERNQPQHF
-	TRBV27	-	TRBJ2-5	TGTGCCAGCAGTATGGCAAGGCACGGCGGGGAGACCCAGTACTTC	CASSMARHGGETQYF
-	TRBV5-6	-	TRBJ2-7	TGTGCCAGCAGCTTGTCCGGACAGACCTACGAGCAGTACTTC	CASSLSGQTYEQYF
few	TRBV5-8	-	TRBJ2-2	TGTGCCAGCAGCTTGGAACAGATCACCGGGGAGCTGTTTTTT	CASSLEQITGELFF
-	TRBV30	TRBD2	TRBJ2-4	TGTGCCTGGAGTGTTCTTAGCGGGAGGGCCCGGTATGGCAAAAACATTCAGTACTTC	CAWSVLSGRARYGKNIQYF
-	TRBV7-6	-	TRBJ2-7	TGTGCCAGCAGCTTAGCGAAGGACAGCACCTACGAGCAGTACTTC	CASSLAKDSTYEQYF
few	TRBV6-1	-	TRBJ1-5	TGTGCCAGCAGGGACAGACGAGGAGATCAGCCCCAGCATTTT	CASRDRRGDQPQHF
few	TRBV7-9	-	TRBJ2-1	TGTGCCAGCAGCCAACCCGCCAGGTCCTCCTACAATGAGCAGTTCTTC	CASSQPARSSYNEQFF
-	TRBV7-9	TRBD1	TRBJ2-3	TGTGCCAGCAGCTTTCACCGGGACAGGGGCGGCACAGATACGCAGTATTTT	CASSFHRDRGGTDTQYF
-	TRBV5-4	-	TRBJ2-5	TGTGCCAGCAGCCAGCAGGGAGCTCAGTACTTC	CASSQQGAQYF